This T cell receptor beta chain was identified in a study of blood T cell repertoires in COVID-19. The germline V gene encodes CDR1 SQVTM and CDR2 ANQGSEA. Trimming pared 4 bases from V and 2 bases from J, leaving 14 bases between. CDR3 size: 14 residues. Authors' methods: Estimated nucleated cell counts came from reference gene primer amplification. Profiling relied on immunoSEQ multiplex PCR, and the TCRdb table lists in-frame clones only, not all of them. V, J and clone size are those of that table, while D and trimming were read from the DNA. The sample consists of about 160,000 clones, 60% to 85% of them appearing once.

Material: peripheral blood. The rearrangement joins TRBV29-1 to TRBJ2-5; TRBD2 might be the D (5 bases). The TCR originated in a man in his sixties with acute or convalescent COVID-19. The CDR3 is CSVGARRGQETQYF. The CDR3 nucleotides read TGCAGCGTTGGGGCCAGGAGAGGGCAAGAGACCCAGTACTTC.